This passage covers 9 T cell receptor beta chains from one sample sequenced in a study of blood T cell repertoires in COVID-19. Clones were sequenced by immunoSEQ multiplex PCR, and TCRdb holds only the in-frame ones, with some missing. Found here are tens of thousands of clones, roughly 90% of them singletons; the top ten hold about 2.4%. What was sequenced was peripheral blood. These receptors all stem from a human donor in a cohort sampled during active COVID-19.

This clone was recorded once. This rearrangement joins TRBV11-2 to TRBJ2-7; possibly TRBD1 for D (6 bases). Germline V gene lookup returns CDR1 SGHAT and CDR2 FQNNGV. The CDR3 runs 15 residues. V was trimmed by 4 bases and J by 3 bases, leaving 16 bases between them. The CDR3 loop is CASSSRDTKYYEQYF. CDR3 DNA: TGTGCCAGCAGCTCCCGGGACACAAAATACTACGAGCAGTACTTC.

This clone appeared a few times. CDR3: CASSWGQNTEAFF. CDR3 nucleotide sequence: TGTGCCAGTTCATGGGGCCAGAACACTGAAGCTTTCTTT. The chain links TRBV6-5 to TRBJ1-1, with D perhaps matching TRBD1 (5 bases). The CDR3 is 13 residues long. Germline V gene data show CDR1 as MNHEY and CDR2 as SVGAGI. V was shortened by 9 bases and J by 1 base, with 12 bases between the two germline ends.

Here the CDR3 DNA reads TGCAGCGTTGAAGGATCCGGAGACAGGCGACTGTTTTTT. Translation gives CSVEGSGDRRLFF. The chain carries TRBV29-1 and TRBJ1-4; D may be TRBD1 (6 bases). The CDR3 spans 13 residues. The V gene's germline CDR1 is SQVTM and CDR2 ANQGSEA. V was shortened by 1 base and J by 13 bases, with 16 bases between the two germline ends.

This chain links TRBV27 with TRBJ2-7; TRBD1 is a possible D gene (6 bases). CDR1 is MNHEY and CDR2 is SMNVEV in the germline V gene (reference sequence). This CDR3 is 14 amino acids long. Trimming cost V 0 bases and J 3 bases, with 9 bases left between them. The CDR3 bases are TGTGCCAGCAGTTTATCGCCAGGGGTCTACGAGCAGTACTTC. Residues: CASSLSPGVYEQYF.

The chain links TRBV7-2 to TRBJ2-7; D remains ambiguous. V lost 5 bases and J lost 4, with 15 bases in between. The CDR3 length is 14 residues. Germline values: CDR1 SGHTA, CDR2 FQGNSA. In DNA form, the CDR3 reads TGTGCCAGCAGCCGCACTCCGAACTTTTACGAGCAGTACTTC. Translated, it gives CASSRTPNFYEQYF.

The chain uses TRBV5-1 and TRBJ2-7; 11 positions agree with TRBD2. The junction had 4 bases not matched to a gene; V was cut back by 2 bases and J by 0 bases. Germline lookup yields CDR1 SGHRS and CDR2 YFSETQ. The CDR3 has 16 residues. For the CDR3, the DNA is TGCGCCAGCAGCTTTGGACTAGCGGGCGTCTCCTACGAGCAGTACTTC. Translation gives CASSFGLAGVSYEQYF.

V gene TRBV30 combines with J gene TRBJ1-5; weak D call: TRBD1 (6 bases). CDR1 GTSNPN and CDR2 SVGIG come from the germline V gene (reference sequence). The CDR3 is 13 residues long. Trimming removed 0 bases from V and 4 bases from J, with 7 bases in between. The CDR3 spells CAWSVQGNQPQHF. Here the CDR3 DNA reads TGTGCCTGGAGTGTACAGGGAAATCAGCCCCAGCATTTT.

The V gene is TRBV23-1, the J gene TRBJ1-5; D is ambiguous. TRBV23-1 has ORF status, its function being uncertain. CDR3 length: 19 amino acids. V was cut by 1 base and J by 2 bases, with 21 bases left in between. The CDR3 coding sequence is TGCGCCAGCAGTCAATTTCTCCCCGAGACCCTGAGGCGCAATCAGCCCCAGCATTTT. The encoded protein is CASSQFLPETLRRNQPQHF.

CDR3 nucleotide sequence: TGTGCCAGCAGCCTCACCACCGAACCGGGGGGAAAGCAGTACTTC. Translation gives CASSLTTEPGGKQYF. The chain recombines TRBV7-8 with TRBJ2-7, with 7 bases aligning to TRBD2. The CDR3 has 15 residues. Germline-derived CDR1 and CDR2 are SGHVS and FQNEAQ. V lost 5 bases to trimming and J lost 8 bases; unmatched junction nucleotides: 15.